Listed below are T cell receptor beta chains from one sample, sequenced in a study of shared clonotypes between healthy human individuals. Clones were sequenced by immunoSEQ multiplex PCR, and TCRdb holds only the in-frame ones, with some missing. The repertoire holds nearly 1 million clones, with approximately 76% as singletons. Sequenced input: memory CD4+ T cells sorted from blood. The receptors shown here come from a man between 18 and 35 years old in good health. Each CDR3 is given with its conserved first and last residue. A D gene is named only where the DNA matches it firmly. Expanded clones are given a class, and other clones once, few, many or no size at all.

v_gene: TRBV5-1
len: 14
d_gene: .
j_gene: TRBJ2-7
abundance: .
CDR3nt: TGCGCCAGCAGCTTAAGGGCAGGGGCCTACGAGCAGTACTTC
CDR3aa: CASSLRAGAYEQYF

v_gene: TRBV11-2
len: 11
d_gene: .
j_gene: TRBJ2-1
abundance: .
CDR3nt: TGTGCCAGCAGCTTAGCGAATGAGCAGTTCTTC
CDR3aa: CASSLANEQFF

v_gene: TRBV7-2
len: 18
d_gene: TRBD1
j_gene: TRBJ1-4
abundance: .
CDR3nt: TGTGCCAGCAGCTTATTCGCGGGACAGGGACGGACTAATGAAAAACTGTTTTTT
CDR3aa: CASSLFAGQGRTNEKLFF

v_gene: TRBV10-2
len: 15
d_gene: TRBD1
j_gene: TRBJ2-3
abundance: .
CDR3nt: TGCGCCAGCAGCCTTGACAGGGTAGGGTCAGATACGCAGTATTTT
CDR3aa: CASSLDRVGSDTQYF

v_gene: TRBV7-8
len: 14
d_gene: TRBD1
j_gene: TRBJ1-4
abundance: .
CDR3nt: TGTGCCAGCAGCTCCGGACAGGGACAGGAAAAACTGTTTTTT
CDR3aa: CASSSGQGQEKLFF

v_gene: TRBV4-1
len: 15
d_gene: .
j_gene: TRBJ2-5
abundance: once
CDR3nt: TGCGCCAGCAGCCAAGTCTCGACAGCGCAAGAGACCCAGTACTTC
CDR3aa: CASSQVSTAQETQYF

v_gene: TRBV5-4
len: 13
d_gene: .
j_gene: TRBJ2-3
abundance: .
CDR3nt: TGTGCCAGCAGCTTGAAGGCTGGTTTGACGCAGTATTTT
CDR3aa: CASSLKAGLTQYF

v_gene: TRBV5-4
len: 13
d_gene: .
j_gene: TRBJ2-5
abundance: few
CDR3nt: TGTGCCAGCAGCAGGACAGAACAAGAGACCCAGTACTTC
CDR3aa: CASSRTEQETQYF

v_gene: TRBV19
len: 12
d_gene: .
j_gene: TRBJ2-7
abundance: .
CDR3nt: TGTGCCAGTAGTCCCCCGAGGTACGAGCAGTACTTC
CDR3aa: CASSPPRYEQYF

v_gene: TRBV2
len: 13
d_gene: .
j_gene: TRBJ2-5
abundance: .
CDR3nt: TGTGCCAGCAGCCCCGTCCCTAGAGGGACCCAGTACTTC
CDR3aa: CASSPVPRGTQYF

v_gene: TRBV2
len: 13
d_gene: TRBD1
j_gene: TRBJ1-2
abundance: .
CDR3nt: TGTGCCAGCAGGTTGACAGGGGACTATGGCTACACCTTC
CDR3aa: CASRLTGDYGYTF

v_gene: TRBV11-2
len: 17
d_gene: TRBD2
j_gene: TRBJ2-1
abundance: .
CDR3nt: TGTGCCAGCAGCTTAGCGATGTGGGCGGGAGTGGGGAATGAGCAGTTCTTC
CDR3aa: CASSLAMWAGVGNEQFF

v_gene: TRBV6-1
len: 14
d_gene: .
j_gene: TRBJ2-2
abundance: .
CDR3nt: TGTGCCAGCAGAGAGGGAAGGTTGGTCGGGGAGCTGTTTTTT
CDR3aa: CASREGRLVGELFF

v_gene: TRBV4-3
len: 15
d_gene: .
j_gene: TRBJ1-1
abundance: many
CDR3nt: TGCGCCAGCAGCCAAGGGAAGGCCCAGAACACTGAAGCTTTCTTT
CDR3aa: CASSQGKAQNTEAFF

v_gene: TRBV5-1
len: 13
d_gene: .
j_gene: TRBJ2-3
abundance: .
CDR3nt: TGCGCCAGCAGCTTAGGTGGCGCAGATACGCAGTATTTT
CDR3aa: CASSLGGADTQYF

v_gene: TRBV2
len: 13
d_gene: .
j_gene: TRBJ2-5
abundance: once
CDR3nt: TGTGCCAGCAGTGAACAGACAGGAGGAAACCAGTACTTC
CDR3aa: CASSEQTGGNQYF

v_gene: TRBV6-1
len: 14
d_gene: TRBD1
j_gene: TRBJ1-1
abundance: .
CDR3nt: TGTGCCAGCAGTGTTGACAGGGCGGACACTGAAGCTTTCTTT
CDR3aa: CASSVDRADTEAFF

v_gene: TRBV11-3
len: 12
d_gene: .
j_gene: TRBJ2-7
abundance: .
CDR3nt: TGTGCCAGCAGCGAGGCCCCCTACGAGCAGTACTTC
CDR3aa: CASSEAPYEQYF

v_gene: TRBV7-8
len: 15
d_gene: TRBD1
j_gene: TRBJ2-2
abundance: .
CDR3nt: TGTGCCAGCAGCGTCAGGGGGATGAACACCGGGGAGCTGTTTTTT
CDR3aa: CASSVRGMNTGELFF

v_gene: TRBV6-4
len: 13
d_gene: .
j_gene: TRBJ2-7
abundance: .
CDR3nt: TGTGCCAGCGGAACAAAGGGCCGTCACGAGCAGTACTTC
CDR3aa: CASGTKGRHEQYF

v_gene: TRBV5-1
len: 15
d_gene: .
j_gene: TRBJ1-3
abundance: .
CDR3nt: TGCGCCAGCAGCTCTGACCCGGGCACTGGAAACACCATATATTTT
CDR3aa: CASSSDPGTGNTIYF

v_gene: TRBV7-8
len: 14
d_gene: TRBD1
j_gene: TRBJ1-5
abundance: .
CDR3nt: TGTGCCAGCAGCATGGACAGGATAAGGCAGCCCCAGCATTTT
CDR3aa: CASSMDRIRQPQHF

v_gene: TRBV2
len: 14
d_gene: .
j_gene: TRBJ1-1
abundance: .
CDR3nt: TGTGCCAGCAGTGAAAACAGGGTCAACACTGAAGCTTTCTTT
CDR3aa: CASSENRVNTEAFF

v_gene: TRBV5-1
len: 15
d_gene: .
j_gene: TRBJ1-1
abundance: .
CDR3nt: TGCGCCAGCAGCTTGAGGTCCGGGGATGGCACTGAAGCTTTCTTT
CDR3aa: CASSLRSGDGTEAFF

v_gene: TRBV4-3
len: 15
d_gene: .
j_gene: TRBJ2-7
abundance: .
CDR3nt: TGCGCCAGCAGCCAAGATTCGACGCTTACCGACGAGCAGTACTTC
CDR3aa: CASSQDSTLTDEQYF

v_gene: TRBV7-2
len: 15
d_gene: TRBD2
j_gene: TRBJ2-3
abundance: .
CDR3nt: TGTGCCAGCAGCTTCCTAGCGGGCCGCACAGATACGCAGTATTTT
CDR3aa: CASSFLAGRTDTQYF

v_gene: TRBV2
len: 12
d_gene: .
j_gene: TRBJ1-1
abundance: .
CDR3nt: TGTGCCAGCAGACAGGGAAGCACTGAAGCTTTCTTT
CDR3aa: CASRQGSTEAFF

v_gene: TRBV2
len: 15
d_gene: .
j_gene: TRBJ2-1
abundance: .
CDR3nt: TGTGCCACCAGAGGGCCAGGGAGCTCCTACAATGAGCAGTTCTTC
CDR3aa: CATRGPGSSYNEQFF

v_gene: TRBV6-1
len: 15
d_gene: .
j_gene: TRBJ1-4
abundance: .
CDR3nt: TGTGCCAGCGGTGGCAGTCTGACGTTTAATGAAAAACTGTTTTTT
CDR3aa: CASGGSLTFNEKLFF

v_gene: TRBV6-5
len: 14
d_gene: TRBD1
j_gene: TRBJ2-7
abundance: .
CDR3nt: TGTGCCAGCAGTTATGACAGGGACTCCTACGAGCAGTACTTC
CDR3aa: CASSYDRDSYEQYF

v_gene: TRBV5-4
len: 15
d_gene: .
j_gene: TRBJ2-5
abundance: .
CDR3nt: TGTGCCAGCAGCGCGGACTTATATCCACAAGAGACCCAGTACTTC
CDR3aa: CASSADLYPQETQYF

v_gene: TRBV5-1
len: 15
d_gene: .
j_gene: TRBJ1-3
abundance: once
CDR3nt: TGCGCCAGCAGCTTGGCGGGGAGCTCTGGAAACACCATATATTTT
CDR3aa: CASSLAGSSGNTIYF